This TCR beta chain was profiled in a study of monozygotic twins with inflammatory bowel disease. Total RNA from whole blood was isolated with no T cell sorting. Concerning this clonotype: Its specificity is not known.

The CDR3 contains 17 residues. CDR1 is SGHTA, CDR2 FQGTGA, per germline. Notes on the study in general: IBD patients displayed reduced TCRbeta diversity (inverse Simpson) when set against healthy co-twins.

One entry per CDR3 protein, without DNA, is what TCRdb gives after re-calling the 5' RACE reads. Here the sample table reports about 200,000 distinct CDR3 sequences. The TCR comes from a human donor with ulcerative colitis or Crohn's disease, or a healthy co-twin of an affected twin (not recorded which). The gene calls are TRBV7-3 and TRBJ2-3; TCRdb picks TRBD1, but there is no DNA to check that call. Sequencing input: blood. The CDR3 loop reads CASSLFGIGGSTDTQYF.